The clone carrying this T cell receptor beta chain has only a few counts. Each diagnosis was grounded in clinical symptoms, serum thyroxine and TRAb, thyroid ultrasound, and orbital computed tomography. The blood sample dates from first hyperthyroidism diagnosis, preceding any ophthalmopathy symptoms. This entry comes from a study of T cells in Graves' hyperthyroidism and ophthalmopathy. The overall study: Prior to any treatment, at the point of initial diagnosis, peripheral blood was collected.

Researchers amplified the TCR beta CDR3 regions from RNA transcripts. The study used the HTBI primer set for a first-round RT-PCR of the TCR CDR3. TCRdb re-called the multiplex PCR reads with MiXCR, one entry per CDR3 protein. The sample includes around 700,000 distinct CDR3 sequences, about 17% of them seen just once. The CDR3 totals 14 residues. Between the trimmed V and J ends, which lost 10 bases and 0 bases, there was a span of 15 bases. Material for sequencing was blood. J is TRBJ1-2 and V is TRBV12-3 or TRBV12-4; no firm D call. The sequence derives from a woman aged 45-65 years with Graves' hyperthyroidism that later progressed to Graves' ophthalmopathy. CDR3 sequence reads: CATLQLGANYGYTF. The DNA of the CDR3 is TGTGCCACGTTACAGTTGGGAGCTAACTATGGCTACACCTTC.